This T cell receptor beta chain was observed in a study of shared clonotypes between healthy human individuals. Study findings and constraints: Naive CD4 clonotype sharing across four donors was around 5%.

The germline CDR1 and CDR2 sequences are MNHEY and SMNVEV (reference sequence). The CDR3 is 15 residues long. V was clipped by 2 bases and J by 8 bases; unmatched bases: 9. Some clones are missing from TCRdb's copy, which holds only in-frame ones; the method was immunoSEQ multiplex PCR. Altogether 600,000 to 750,000 clones are present, 90% being singletons, with the ten largest covering approximately 35%. Recent acute infections and vaccinations were absent in the healthy HIV-negative adult donors. To note about this clone: Its antigen is as yet unknown.

The chain carries TRBV27 and TRBJ2-1; 7 bases line up with TRBD2. Sequenced material: memory CD8+ T cells from PBMCs. Subset meaning: CD45RO+ cells pooled with CCR7-negative TemRA cells. The sequence came from a man younger than 35 in good health. Some clones in this sample may be carry-over from other donors' samples. Here the CDR3 DNA reads TGTGCCAGCAGTTTAGCGGGAGTGGCTTCGGATGAGCAGTTCTTC. Encoded protein: CASSLAGVASDEQFF.